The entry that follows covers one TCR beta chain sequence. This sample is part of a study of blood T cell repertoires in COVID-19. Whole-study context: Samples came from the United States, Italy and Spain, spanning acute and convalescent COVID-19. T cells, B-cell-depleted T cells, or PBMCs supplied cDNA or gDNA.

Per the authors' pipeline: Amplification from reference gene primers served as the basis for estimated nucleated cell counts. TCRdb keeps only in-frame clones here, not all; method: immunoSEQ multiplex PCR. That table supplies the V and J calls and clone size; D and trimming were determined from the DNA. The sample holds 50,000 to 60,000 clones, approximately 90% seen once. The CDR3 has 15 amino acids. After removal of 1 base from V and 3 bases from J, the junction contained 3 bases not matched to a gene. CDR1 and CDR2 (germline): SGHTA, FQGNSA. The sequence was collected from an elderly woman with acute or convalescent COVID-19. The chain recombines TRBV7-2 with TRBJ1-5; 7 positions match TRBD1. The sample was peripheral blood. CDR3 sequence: CASSLDRGNNQPQHF. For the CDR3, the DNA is TGTGCCAGCAGCTTAGACAGGGGTAACAATCAGCCCCAGCATTTT. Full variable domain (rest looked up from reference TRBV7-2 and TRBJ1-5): GAGVSQSPSNKVTEKGKDVELRCDPISGHTALYWYRQSLGQGLEFLIYFQGNSAPDKSGLPSDRFSAERTGGSVSTLTIQRTQQEDSAVYLCASSLDRGNNQPQHFGDGTRLSIL.